The T cell receptor (beta chain) described here comes from a study of beta chain features in type 1 diabetes. Broader study findings: Patients' naive, central memory and Treg TCRB repertoires seemed closer to one another than those of healthy donors. HLA effects on TCRB rearrangement stayed unresolved here. Any PCR bias toward short templates would affect both groups alike.

Germline-derived CDR1 and CDR2 are LNHDA and SQIVND (reference sequence). V was shortened by 3 bases and J by 4 bases, with 9 bases between the two germline ends. The CDR3 loop spans 13 amino acids. About this clone itself: The target antigen is unknown.

The study reverse transcribed the entire isolated RNA, so it sequenced expressed TCRB transcripts. Profiled with immunoSEQ multiplex PCR; TCRdb holds only in-frame clones, not every one. The repertoire has more than 8,500 clones, roughly 74% of them found once; the top ten carry more than 1.3%. Source material: Tregs from blood. The chain combines TRBV19 with TRBJ1-1; D not resolved. The source is a woman aged 18-29 years in good health. In DNA, the CDR3 is TGTGCCAGTAGTATTCTGAGTACCACTGAAGCTTTCTTT. Translated, it gives CASSILSTTEAFF.